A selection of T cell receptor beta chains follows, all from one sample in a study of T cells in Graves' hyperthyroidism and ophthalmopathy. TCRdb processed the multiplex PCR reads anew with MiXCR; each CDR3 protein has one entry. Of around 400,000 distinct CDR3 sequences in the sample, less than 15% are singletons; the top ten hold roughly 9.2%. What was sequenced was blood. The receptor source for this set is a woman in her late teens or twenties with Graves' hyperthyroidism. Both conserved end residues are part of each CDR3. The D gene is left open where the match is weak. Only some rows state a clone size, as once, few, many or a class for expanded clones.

CDR3nt: TGCGCCAGCAGCTCGACTAGCGGGGTCACTTGGGAGACCCAGTACTTC; CDR3aa: CASSSTSGVTWETQYF; abundance: NA; j_gene: TRBJ2-5; d_gene: TRBD2; v_gene: TRBV5-1
CDR3nt: TGTGCCAGCAGTTTATTTCCGAACACCATATATTTT; CDR3aa: CASSLFPNTIYF; abundance: NA; j_gene: TRBJ1-3; d_gene: NA; v_gene: TRBV28
CDR3nt: TGTGCCAGCTCACTTCGGGAGGGCCATAGAAATGAGCAGTTCTTC; CDR3aa: CASSLREGHRNEQFF; abundance: many; j_gene: TRBJ2-1; d_gene: TRBD2; v_gene: TRBV18
CDR3nt: TGTGCCTGGAGTCCATCAGGGTCCCCACCCCTCCACTTT; CDR3aa: CAWSPSGSPPLHF; abundance: few; j_gene: TRBJ1-6; d_gene: NA; v_gene: TRBV30
CDR3nt: TGTGCCAGCAGTAAGGGGACTAGCAACGATGAGCAGTTCTTC; CDR3aa: CASSKGTSNDEQFF; abundance: many; j_gene: TRBJ2-1; d_gene: TRBD2; v_gene: TRBV7-3
CDR3nt: TGTGCCAGCGAAAAGGACAGTTCCTCTGGAAACACCATATATTTT; CDR3aa: CASEKDSSSGNTIYF; abundance: few; j_gene: TRBJ1-3; d_gene: NA; v_gene: TRBV2
CDR3nt: TGTGCCAGCAGCCAGGACAGCTCTTCACCCCTCCACTTT; CDR3aa: CASSQDSSSPLHF; abundance: many; j_gene: TRBJ1-6; d_gene: NA; v_gene: TRBV3-1
CDR3nt: TGTGCCAGCAGCTTAGATCTCACCTATGGCTACACCTTC; CDR3aa: CASSLDLTYGYTF; abundance: many; j_gene: TRBJ1-2; d_gene: NA; v_gene: TRBV11-2
CDR3nt: TGTGCCAGCAGGTGGGGAGGTGGGCGGGAGCAGTTCTTC; CDR3aa: CASRWGGGREQFF; abundance: many; j_gene: TRBJ2-1; d_gene: NA; v_gene: TRBV11-2
CDR3nt: TGTGCCAGCAGCTTAGATCATGGAGCTGGGGGGGCGGGGAATGAGCAGTTCTTC; CDR3aa: CASSLDHGAGGAGNEQFF; abundance: many; j_gene: TRBJ2-1; d_gene: NA; v_gene: TRBV11-2
CDR3nt: TGTGCCAGCAGTTTAACTAGCCTAAGGTTCTTC; CDR3aa: CASSLTSLRFF; abundance: many; j_gene: TRBJ2-1; d_gene: NA; v_gene: TRBV28
CDR3nt: TGCAGTGCTAGAGCCCCGAGGGGGGGCGGGGAGACCCAGTACTTC; CDR3aa: CSARAPRGGGETQYF; abundance: many; j_gene: TRBJ2-5; d_gene: NA; v_gene: TRBV20-1
CDR3nt: TGCGCCAGCAGACCGACAGGGTCTACACACCTAGCGGCGGGGGAGCTGTTTTTT; CDR3aa: CASRPTGSTHLAAGELFF; abundance: NA; j_gene: TRBJ2-2; d_gene: NA; v_gene: TRBV4-1
CDR3nt: TGTGCCAGCACGCACGGCGGGGAGCTGTTTTTT; CDR3aa: CASTHGGELFF; abundance: NA; j_gene: TRBJ2-2; d_gene: NA; v_gene: TRBV5-4
CDR3nt: TGTGCCAGCAGCTTGTACTCTGAAGCTTTCTTT; CDR3aa: CASSLYSEAFF; abundance: many; j_gene: TRBJ1-1; d_gene: NA; v_gene: TRBV5-6
CDR3nt: TGTGCCAGCAGCCTTGGACAGGGGTCCGATGAGCAGTTCTTC; CDR3aa: CASSLGQGSDEQFF; abundance: many; j_gene: TRBJ2-1; d_gene: TRBD1; v_gene: TRBV6-1
CDR3nt: TGTGCCAGCAGCTTTACTAGTAACCCAGATACGCAGTATTTT; CDR3aa: CASSFTSNPDTQYF; abundance: many; j_gene: TRBJ2-3; d_gene: NA; v_gene: TRBV11-1
CDR3nt: TGTGCCAGCAGCTTGGCGACTAGCGGGGGCTTGGAGACCCAGTACTTC; CDR3aa: CASSLATSGGLETQYF; abundance: few; j_gene: TRBJ2-5; d_gene: TRBD2; v_gene: TRBV5-4
CDR3nt: TGTGCCAGCAGCTTAATAAGCGGGGGAACCTACGAGCAGTACTTC; CDR3aa: CASSLISGGTYEQYF; abundance: many; j_gene: TRBJ2-7; d_gene: TRBD2; v_gene: TRBV7-8
CDR3nt: TGCGCCAGCAGCAGGACAGCCTCCTATGGCTACACCTTC; CDR3aa: CASSRTASYGYTF; abundance: many; j_gene: TRBJ1-2; d_gene: NA; v_gene: TRBV5-1
CDR3nt: TGTGCCAGCTCACCACGGCCGGATTACACTGAAGCTTTCTTT; CDR3aa: CASSPRPDYTEAFF; abundance: many; j_gene: TRBJ1-1; d_gene: NA; v_gene: TRBV18
CDR3nt: TGTGCCACCAGTGACCCCTCGACAGATACGCAGTATTTT; CDR3aa: CATSDPSTDTQYF; abundance: many; j_gene: TRBJ2-3; d_gene: NA; v_gene: TRBV24-1
CDR3nt: TGTGCCAGCAGTTTCGGGGGCCTTAATAGCAATCAGCCCCAGCATTTT; CDR3aa: CASSFGGLNSNQPQHF; abundance: many; j_gene: TRBJ1-5; d_gene: NA; v_gene: TRBV12-3/TRBV12-4
CDR3nt: TGTGCCAGCAGTTGGATAGGACGGACTTACACTGAAGCTTTCTTT; CDR3aa: CASSWIGRTYTEAFF; abundance: many; j_gene: TRBJ1-1; d_gene: NA; v_gene: TRBV28
CDR3nt: TGTGCCAGCAGTTTGCCCCCCAGCGTGGGAAACATTCAGTACTTC; CDR3aa: CASSLPPSVGNIQYF; abundance: many; j_gene: TRBJ2-4; d_gene: NA; v_gene: TRBV27
CDR3nt: TGCGCCAGCAGCCAAGGGGCAGGGCCGTACAATGAGCAGTTCTTC; CDR3aa: CASSQGAGPYNEQFF; abundance: NA; j_gene: TRBJ2-1; d_gene: NA; v_gene: TRBV4-3
CDR3nt: TGTGCCAGCAGTCCCTCCCAGGGGGGGCAGCCCCAGCATTTT; CDR3aa: CASSPSQGGQPQHF; abundance: many; j_gene: TRBJ1-5; d_gene: TRBD1; v_gene: TRBV27
CDR3nt: TGTGCCAGCAGCTTAGCTACCTATGATACGCAGTATTTT; CDR3aa: CASSLATYDTQYF; abundance: many; j_gene: TRBJ2-3; d_gene: NA; v_gene: TRBV11-2